This T cell receptor (beta chain) was recorded in a study of blood T cells in healthy people across ages. Findings and limits, study-wide: Total diversity from one million sequenced T cells was likely underestimated.

A word on this clonotype: The antigen is undetermined.

Using a J-beta primer mix together with a sample-barcoded 5' primer, a second PCR was run for about 6 to 12 cycles. TCRdb ran MiXCR on the 5' RACE reads and lists one entry per CDR3 protein. The data show about 1.8 million distinct CDR3 sequences, with around half seen just once and about 2.1% held by the top ten. The specimen was blood. This sequence originates from a woman aged 35 to 49 in good health.

CDR3 amino acids: CASSDGYKNIQYF. The CDR3, as DNA: TGTGCCAGCAGTGATGGTTACAAAAACATTCAGTACTTC. This chain joins TRBV6-1 and TRBJ2-4; D ambiguous. CDR3 size: 13 residues. Germline CDR1 MNHNS, CDR2 SASEGT. V was trimmed by 3 bases and J by 3 bases, leaving 6 bases between them.